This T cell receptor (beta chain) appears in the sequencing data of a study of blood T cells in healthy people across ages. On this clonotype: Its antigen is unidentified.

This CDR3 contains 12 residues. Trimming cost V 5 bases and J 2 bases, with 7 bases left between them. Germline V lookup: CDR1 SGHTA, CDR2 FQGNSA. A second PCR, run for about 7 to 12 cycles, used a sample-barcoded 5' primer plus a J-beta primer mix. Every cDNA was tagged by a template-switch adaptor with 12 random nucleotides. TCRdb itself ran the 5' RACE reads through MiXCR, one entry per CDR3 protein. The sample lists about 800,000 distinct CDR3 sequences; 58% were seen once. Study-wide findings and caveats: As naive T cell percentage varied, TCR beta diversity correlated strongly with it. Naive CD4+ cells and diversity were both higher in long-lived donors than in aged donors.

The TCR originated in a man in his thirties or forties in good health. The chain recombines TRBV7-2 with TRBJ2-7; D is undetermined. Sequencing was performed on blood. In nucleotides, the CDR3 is TGTGCCAGCAGCGTCACTACCTACGAGCAGTACTTC. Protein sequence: CASSVTTYEQYF.